Each of the 27 T cell receptor beta chains below was sequenced from the same sample in a study of OX40 agonist ivuxolimab in advanced cancers. Sequencing used immunoSEQ multiplex PCR; TCRdb keeps in-frame clones, though not all of them. The data hold around 40,000 clones, with roughly 82% observed a single time. The specimen was CD4+ or CD8+ T cells sorted from blood, collected in a trial of the OX40 agonist ivuxolimab. The receptors here all came from an adult with an advanced solid tumor such as melanoma, head and neck, liver or kidney cancer.

The chain uses TRBV5-1 and TRBJ2-1; tentatively, D is TRBD2 (7 bases). The CDR3 is 15 residues long. Germline lookup yields CDR1 SGHRS and CDR2 YFSETQ. Between the trimmed V and J ends, which lost 2 bases and 5 bases, there was a span of 14 bases. CDR3 coding DNA: TGCGCCAGCAGCTTTGGGGGGGCGATTAACAATGAGCAGTTCTTC. Translated: CASSFGGAINNEQFF.

V usage is TRBV2 and J usage is TRBJ2-2; D may be TRBD1 (6 bases). The CDR3 has 13 amino acids. The V gene lost 5 bases and the J gene lost 6 bases, with 10 bases spanning the gap. CDR1 is SNHLY, CDR2 FYNNEI, per germline. The CDR3 coding sequence is TGTGCCAGCAGTCCGGACAGTTCCGGGGAGCTGTTTTTT. Translating it yields CASSPDSSGELFF.

The J gene is TRBJ2-4, the V gene TRBV2, with unresolved D. The CDR3 consists of 13 residues. Germline CDR1 SNHLY, CDR2 FYNNEI. V shed 6 bases and J shed 0 bases, with 6 bases lying between them. The CDR3 DNA reads TGTGCCAGCAGGCCCCGAGCCAAAAACATTCAGTACTTC. Residues: CASRPRAKNIQYF.

The chain has TRBV6-5 and TRBJ1-1; D is possibly TRBD1 (6 bases). The CDR3 has 13 residues. Germline V gene lookup returns CDR1 MNHEY and CDR2 SVGAGI. Trimming cost V 6 bases and J 4 bases, with 12 bases left between them. CDR3 sequence reads: CASSYREATEAFF. The CDR3 nucleotides are TGTGCCAGCAGCTACAGGGAGGCCACTGAAGCTTTCTTT.

The V and J genes are TRBV2 and TRBJ2-5; 7 bases map to TRBD1. Germline-derived CDR1 and CDR2 are SNHLY and FYNNEI. This CDR3 has 13 amino acids. J lost 6 bases, V lost 5 bases, and 6 bases had no gene match. For the CDR3, the DNA is TGTGCCAGCAGTACAGGGGTCGGTCAGACCCAGTACTTC. It is translated as CASSTGVGQTQYF.

The chain joins TRBV2 to TRBJ2-1; 8 bases are a match to TRBD1. The CDR3 is made up of 13 amino acids. The trim removed 5 bases at V and 7 bases at J, leaving 4 bases unmatched. Germline V gene sequence: CDR1 SNHLY, CDR2 FYNNEI. CDR3 in amino acids: CASSINRGNEQFF. CDR3 in DNA: TGTGCCAGCAGTATAAACAGGGGGAATGAGCAGTTCTTC.

This sequence joins TRBV29-1 and TRBJ2-7; tentatively, D is TRBD1 (6 bases). V lost 6 bases, J lost 7 bases, and 22 bases lay in between. CDR3 length: 14 residues. The V gene's germline CDR1 is SQVTM and CDR2 ANQGSEA. The CDR3 loop reads CSVRRDIGVGEQYF. As DNA, the CDR3 is TGCAGCGTCCGACGGGACATTGGGGTTGGGGAGCAGTACTTC.

This clone was seen a single time. The chain combines TRBV5-6 with TRBJ2-7; 9 bases align to TRBD1. Germline CDR1 is SGHDT and CDR2 is YYEEEE. The CDR3 loop spans 15 amino acids. V lost 5 bases and J lost 0; bases outside the gene matches: 6. The CDR3 spells CASRRDRGSSYEQYF. In nucleotides, the CDR3 is TGTGCCAGCAGGCGTGACAGGGGGAGCTCCTACGAGCAGTACTTC.

This chain joins TRBV5-1 and TRBJ1-1; D unresolved. The CDR3 sequence is 12 residues long. CDR1 and CDR2 from the germline V gene are SGHRS and YFSETQ. V was clipped by 6 bases and J by 4 bases, with 10 bases between them. CDR3 sequence reads: CASTREGTEAFF. The DNA for the CDR3 is TGCGCCAGCACCCGAGAAGGCACTGAAGCTTTCTTT.

CDR3 DNA: TGTGCCATCAGTGAGTCGTCAGGGGACTACACAGATACGCAGTATTTT. Translating gives CAISESSGDYTDTQYF. V usage is TRBV10-3 and J usage is TRBJ2-3, with a tentative D call TRBD2 (7 bases). The germline gives CDR1 ENHRY, CDR2 SYGVKD. CDR3 length: 16 residues. V shed 0 bases and J shed 2 bases, with 12 bases lying between them.

The chain has TRBV4-3 and TRBJ2-7; TRBD1 is a possible D gene (5 bases). The CDR3 consists of 14 residues. The V gene lost 0 bases and the J gene lost 6 bases, with 12 bases spanning the gap. Germline lookup yields CDR1 LGHNA and CDR2 YSLEER. In DNA, the CDR3 is TGCGCCAGCAGCCAAGACAGGGAATATGGCGAGCAGTACTTC. Its protein product is CASSQDREYGEQYF.

The chain uses TRBV9 and TRBJ2-5; D ambiguous. Trimming pared 6 bases from V and 7 bases from J, leaving 19 bases between. The CDR3 loop spans 14 amino acids. Germline V gives CDR1 SGDLS, CDR2 YYNGEE. As DNA, the CDR3 is TGTGCCAGCACCAAGGACCCCAATAGTGGGACCCAGTACTTC. Protein sequence: CASTKDPNSGTQYF.

The V call is TRBV19, the J call TRBJ2-5; no definite D call. The J call is in doubt because the DNA end fits TRBJ2-7 better. The CDR3 contains 14 residues. Germline CDR1 is LNHDA and CDR2 is SQIVND (reference sequence). The CDR3 protein is CASSIGSDSYEQYF. CDR3 nucleotides: TGTGCCAGTAGTATAGGCAGCGACTCCTACGAGCAGTACTTC.

V and J are TRBV5-1 and TRBJ2-7; a weak D match, TRBD2 (6 bases). The CDR3 loop spans 13 amino acids. V was trimmed by 4 bases and J by 4 bases, leaving 12 bases between them. Per the germline V gene, CDR1 is SGHRS and CDR2 is YFSETQ. The CDR3 DNA reads as TGCGCCAGCAGCCGAGGACTAACGTACGAGCAGTACTTC. This codes for CASSRGLTYEQYF.

This rearrangement joins TRBV5-1 to TRBJ2-7; 11 nucleotides agree with TRBD2. The V gene end was trimmed by 0 bases and the J gene end by 4 bases; junction bases not matched to a gene: 3. Germline V gene sequence: CDR1 SGHRS, CDR2 YFSETQ. The CDR3 covers 15 residues. The CDR3 DNA reads TGCGCCAGCAGCTTGGTTCTAGCGGGAGGATACGAGCAGTACTTC. The encoded protein is CASSLVLAGGYEQYF. Based on the CDR3 plus reference TRBV5-1 and TRBJ2-7, the full variable domain is KAGVTQTPRYLIKTRGQQVTLSCSPISGHRSVSWYQQTPGQGLQFLFEYFSETQRNKGNFPGRFSGRQFSNSRSEMNVSTLELGDSALYLCASSLVLAGGYEQYFGPGTRLTVT.

CDR3 in amino acids: CASSYDGGNSGNTIYF. DNA for the CDR3: TGTGCCAGCAGTTACGACGGCGGCAACTCTGGAAACACCATATATTTT. V and J are TRBV6-5 and TRBJ1-3; D not certain. V dropped 2 bases and J dropped 0 bases, with 11 bases sitting between them. Germline values: CDR1 MNHEY, CDR2 SVGAGI. The length of the CDR3 is 16 residues.

This rearrangement joins TRBV11-2 to TRBJ2-7, with a tentative D call TRBD2 (6 bases). The CDR3 has 16 amino acids. V shed 3 bases and J shed 0 bases, with 15 bases lying between them. Germline V CDR1 and CDR2: SGHAT, FQNNGV. The chain's CDR3 is CASSFLVAGNSYEQYF. In nucleotides, the CDR3 is TGTGCCAGCAGCTTCCTCGTTGCGGGGAACTCCTACGAGCAGTACTTC.

V gene TRBV19 combines with J gene TRBJ1-4; 10 bases match TRBD1. V trimming: 5 bases; J trimming: 3 bases; junction bases outside the gene matches: 6. Germline lookup yields CDR1 LNHDA and CDR2 SQIVND (reference sequence). The CDR3 sequence is 16 residues long. Here the CDR3 reads CASSFGTGVPNEKLFF. The CDR3 coding sequence is TGTGCCAGTAGTTTCGGGACAGGGGTCCCTAATGAAAAACTGTTTTTT.

This rearrangement joins TRBV7-9 to TRBJ1-4, with D perhaps TRBD1 (5 bases). Germline V gene lookup returns CDR1 SEHNR and CDR2 FQNEAQ (reference sequence). The CDR3 runs to 16 residues. V shed 5 bases and J shed 4 bases, with 17 bases lying between them. The CDR3 coding sequence is TGTGCCAGCAGCCCACGGGAGGGGCACGATAATGAAAAACTGTTTTTT. Translated, it gives CASSPREGHDNEKLFF.

The V gene is TRBV2, the J gene TRBJ1-6; 8 bases are shared with TRBD1. J was trimmed by 6 bases and V by 9 bases; bases with no gene match: 4. CDR3 size: 13 residues. From germline, CDR1 is SNHLY and CDR2 FYNNEI. Written as DNA, the CDR3 is TGTGCCAGTACTGGACAGGGTAATTCACCCCTCCACTTT. It codes for CASTGQGNSPLHF.

The rearrangement links TRBV10-3 to TRBJ2-5, with D tentatively TRBD1 (6 bases). Germline V CDR1 and CDR2: ENHRY, SYGVKD. The CDR3 contains 15 residues. Trimming left V 5 bases short and J 3 bases short, with 16 bases between. This CDR3 is CAISQAGAGEETQYF. For the CDR3, the DNA is TGTGCCATCAGTCAAGCAGGGGCAGGAGAAGAGACCCAGTACTTC.

V gene TRBV11-1 combines with J gene TRBJ2-5; D not resolved. The CDR3 length is 15 residues. Germline CDR1 and CDR2: SGHAT and FQDESV (reference sequence). V was trimmed by 3 bases and J by 3 bases, leaving 14 bases between them. CDR3 sequence reads: CASSLPWGNKETQYF. The DNA of the CDR3 is TGTGCCAGCAGCTTGCCATGGGGAAACAAAGAGACCCAGTACTTC.

The DNA of the CDR3 is TGTGCCAGCAGGACGCCAGGGACGAATGAGCAGTTCTTC. It is translated as CASRTPGTNEQFF. This sequence joins TRBV28 and TRBJ2-1; either TRBD1 or TRBD2 may supply D (5 bases each). The CDR3 contains 13 residues. V was pared by 6 bases and J by 7 bases, with 13 bases between. CDR1 is MDHEN, CDR2 SYDVKM, per germline.

Notes on this clone: A much more abundant neighbour one base away suggests this may be a read error. This rearrangement joins TRBV7-9 to TRBJ2-7, with TRBD2 matching 10 bases. Germline CDR1 SEHNR, CDR2 FQNEAQ (reference sequence). The length of the CDR3 is 15 residues. The CDR3 sequence: CTSSKTLAGAYEQYF. In DNA form, the CDR3 reads TGTACCAGCAGTAAAACTCTAGCGGGAGCTTACGAGCAGTACTTC.

The rearrangement uses TRBV2 and TRBJ2-3; 7 bases agree with TRBD2. CDR3 length: 13 residues. Germline V lookup: CDR1 SNHLY, CDR2 FYNNEI. The junction had 5 bases not matched to a gene; V was cut back by 11 bases and J by 0 bases. CDR3 residues: CAGVSGSTDTQYF. The CDR3 coding sequence is TGTGCCGGGGTTAGCGGGAGCACAGATACGCAGTATTTT.

In DNA form, the CDR3 reads TGTGCCAGCAGCTTAGGGCCCTTAAGGCCCGAGACCCAGTACTTC. It translates to CASSLGPLRPETQYF. The chain uses TRBV7-7 and TRBJ2-5; D not resolved. CDR1 is SSHAT, CDR2 FNYEAQ, per germline (reference sequence). The CDR3 loop spans 15 amino acids. V lost 1 base and J lost 5, with 14 bases in between.

The chain carries TRBV2 and TRBJ2-7; no definite D call. V gave up 7 bases and J gave up 4 bases, with 11 bases separating them. The V gene's germline CDR1 is SNHLY and CDR2 FYNNEI. The CDR3 sequence is 12 residues long. CDR3 residues: CASMTAGYEQYF. The CDR3 DNA reads as TGTGCCAGCATGACCGCCGGGTACGAGCAGTACTTC.